This TCR beta chain comes out of a study of blood T cell repertoires in COVID-19. Study context: PBMCs, B-cell-depleted T cells, or T cells provided the cDNA or gDNA that made up the material.

As handled by the study authors: Estimation of nucleated cell counts relied on the amplification of reference gene primers. The protocol was immunoSEQ multiplex PCR, while the TCRdb copy is restricted to in-frame clones and leaves out a portion. The DNA was the basis for D and trimming; V, J and clone size are from that table. There are 200,000 to 250,000 clones in the sample; around 87% occur only once, and about 7.1% lies in the top ten. V gave up 4 bases and J gave up 6 bases; unmatched junction bases: 10. Germline-derived CDR1 and CDR2 are MNHEY and SVGAGI. The CDR3 totals 15 residues. This clone was recorded once.

The sequence was obtained from a woman aged 65 to 85 with active or convalescent COVID-19. Sequencing input: peripheral blood. The genes are TRBV6-5 and TRBJ1-1; 8 nucleotides match TRBD1. The CDR3 sequence is CASSSYTGGGAEAFF. The DNA of the CDR3 is TGTGCCAGCAGTTCATATACAGGGGGAGGCGCTGAAGCTTTCTTT.